The rows below give T cell receptor beta chains drawn from one sample of a study of neurological immune-mediated disorders. TCRdb passed the 5' RACE reads through MiXCR, listing each CDR3 protein once. Of 65,000 to 80,000 distinct CDR3 sequences detected, about a sixth appear once; the ten largest clones hold 15%. Sequencing was performed on PBMCs. These receptors were taken from a woman aged 40 to 49 in good health. Each CDR3 is given with its conserved first and last residue. The order of the fields is clone size, D gene, J gene, V gene, CDR3 DNA, CDR3 protein. A D gene is named only where the DNA matches it firmly. Only part of the rows carry a size: once, few, many, or a class if the clone is expanded.

clone_size: many
d_call: .
j_call: TRBJ2-5
v_call: TRBV9
cdr3_nt: TGTGCCAGCAGCGTAGAAGGACGGCAAGAGACCCAGTACTTC
cdr3_aa: CASSVEGRQETQYF

clone_size: many
d_call: TRBD1
j_call: TRBJ1-2
v_call: TRBV6-5
cdr3_nt: TGTGCCAGCAGGACAGGGGGGCCTTATGGCTACACCTTC
cdr3_aa: CASRTGGPYGYTF

clone_size: many
d_call: .
j_call: TRBJ1-1
v_call: TRBV7-8
cdr3_nt: TGTGCCAGCAGCTTAGCCCGGGACACGGATAGCACTGAAGCTTTCTTT
cdr3_aa: CASSLARDTDSTEAFF

clone_size: few
d_call: .
j_call: TRBJ1-5
v_call: TRBV30
cdr3_nt: TGTGCCTGGAGTGTAAAGGGGAGTAATCAGCCCCAGCATTTT
cdr3_aa: CAWSVKGSNQPQHF

clone_size: many
d_call: .
j_call: TRBJ2-5
v_call: TRBV7-2
cdr3_nt: TGTGCCAGCAGAACCTTGGAGACCCAGTACTTC
cdr3_aa: CASRTLETQYF

clone_size: .
d_call: TRBD1
j_call: TRBJ2-2
v_call: TRBV7-3
cdr3_nt: TGTGCCAGCAGCTTTATAGGGACAGGGAACACCGGGGAGCTGTTTTTT
cdr3_aa: CASSFIGTGNTGELFF

clone_size: many
d_call: .
j_call: TRBJ1-4
v_call: TRBV7-2
cdr3_nt: TGTGCCAGCAGCTTATATGGCCTCGCATCTAATGAAAAACTGTTTTTT
cdr3_aa: CASSLYGLASNEKLFF

clone_size: many
d_call: TRBD2
j_call: TRBJ2-7
v_call: TRBV20-1
cdr3_nt: TGCAGTGCTGAGGTTAGCGGGGGGGAGTTCTACGAGCAGTACTTC
cdr3_aa: CSAEVSGGEFYEQYF

clone_size: few
d_call: TRBD1
j_call: TRBJ1-3
v_call: TRBV3-1
cdr3_nt: TGTGCCAGCAGCCGGCAGACAGGGTCTGGAAACACCATATATTTT
cdr3_aa: CASSRQTGSGNTIYF

clone_size: many
d_call: TRBD1
j_call: TRBJ2-2
v_call: TRBV5-1
cdr3_nt: TGCGCCAGCAGCTTGCGGACAGGGTTTCTGAGGGAGCTGTTTTTT
cdr3_aa: CASSLRTGFLRELFF

clone_size: many
d_call: TRBD2
j_call: TRBJ2-1
v_call: TRBV6-4
cdr3_nt: TGTGCCAGCTCAAAACCAGGGCTAGCGGGGGACCTAGGCTACAATGAGCAGTTCTTC
cdr3_aa: CASSKPGLAGDLGYNEQFF

clone_size: many
d_call: .
j_call: TRBJ2-3
v_call: TRBV20-1
cdr3_nt: TGCAGTGCTAGAGAGGTGGAGAAAGGGGATACGCAGTATTTT
cdr3_aa: CSAREVEKGDTQYF

clone_size: .
d_call: .
j_call: TRBJ1-5
v_call: TRBV25-1
cdr3_nt: TGTGCCAGCAGTGCAGGGAACCCTCAGCCCCAGCATTTT
cdr3_aa: CASSAGNPQPQHF

clone_size: many
d_call: .
j_call: TRBJ2-3
v_call: TRBV5-1
cdr3_nt: TGCGCCAGCAGCTCCGATCGGAAGGGTGGCCCAGATACGCAGTATTTT
cdr3_aa: CASSSDRKGGPDTQYF

clone_size: .
d_call: .
j_call: TRBJ2-3
v_call: TRBV2
cdr3_nt: TGTGCCAGCAGGACTAGGATGGATACGCAGTATTTT
cdr3_aa: CASRTRMDTQYF

clone_size: many
d_call: TRBD1
j_call: TRBJ2-5
v_call: TRBV27
cdr3_nt: TGTGCCAGCAGGGGACAGGGAGGAGAGACCCAGTACTTC
cdr3_aa: CASRGQGGETQYF

clone_size: .
d_call: .
j_call: TRBJ1-1
v_call: TRBV6-1
cdr3_nt: TGTGCCAGCAGTGAAGTCTCCTTAGGGGGAGGGACTGAAGCTTTCTTT
cdr3_aa: CASSEVSLGGGTEAFF

clone_size: .
d_call: .
j_call: TRBJ2-3
v_call: TRBV9
cdr3_nt: TGTGCCAGCAGAGGTACTAGCCCTGGGACAGATACGCAGTATTTT
cdr3_aa: CASRGTSPGTDTQYF

clone_size: many
d_call: .
j_call: TRBJ1-3
v_call: TRBV7-2
cdr3_nt: TGTGCCAGCAGCCAAGGACAGGGAAACACCATATATTTT
cdr3_aa: CASSQGQGNTIYF

clone_size: many
d_call: TRBD1
j_call: TRBJ1-1
v_call: TRBV7-3
cdr3_nt: TGTGCCAGCAGCTTGACAGGGGAAGGTGTGGCTGAAGCTTTCTTT
cdr3_aa: CASSLTGEGVAEAFF

clone_size: many
d_call: TRBD1
j_call: TRBJ2-3
v_call: TRBV20-1
cdr3_nt: TGCAGTGCACGGGGACAGGGGGCGCCAGATACGCAGTATTTT
cdr3_aa: CSARGQGAPDTQYF

clone_size: .
d_call: TRBD2
j_call: TRBJ2-1
v_call: TRBV27
cdr3_nt: TGTGCCAGCAGTTTATTGTACTACGGGGGGAGCTCCTACAATGAGCAGTTCTTC
cdr3_aa: CASSLLYYGGSSYNEQFF

clone_size: many
d_call: TRBD1
j_call: TRBJ1-6
v_call: TRBV6-1
cdr3_nt: TGTGCCAGCAGTGTAAACCACAGGGGAAGCAATTCACCCCTCCACTTT
cdr3_aa: CASSVNHRGSNSPLHF

clone_size: once
d_call: TRBD1
j_call: TRBJ1-1
v_call: TRBV12-3/TRBV12-4
cdr3_nt: TGTGCCAGCCTCCAGGGGGTCACTGAAGCTTTCTTT
cdr3_aa: CASLQGVTEAFF

clone_size: .
d_call: .
j_call: TRBJ2-3
v_call: TRBV4-3
cdr3_nt: TGCGCCAGCAGTCGAAGCGGGACAGGTTCCGGAGATACGCAGTATTTT
cdr3_aa: CASSRSGTGSGDTQYF

clone_size: many
d_call: TRBD1
j_call: TRBJ2-1
v_call: TRBV20-1
cdr3_nt: TGCAGTGCTAGGAACTTAGCCGGGGACAGCTCCTACAATGAGCAGTTCTTC
cdr3_aa: CSARNLAGDSSYNEQFF

clone_size: many
d_call: TRBD2
j_call: TRBJ2-1
v_call: TRBV4-2
cdr3_nt: TGTGCCAGCAGCCAAGATAAAGGCCGGGGGGGCTCCTTCTCCTACAATGAGCAGTTCTTC
cdr3_aa: CASSQDKGRGGSFSYNEQFF

clone_size: many
d_call: .
j_call: TRBJ1-2
v_call: TRBV12-3/TRBV12-4
cdr3_nt: TGTGCCAGCAGTTTAAAGGGACGCAATAACTATGGCTACACCTTC
cdr3_aa: CASSLKGRNNYGYTF

clone_size: many
d_call: TRBD1
j_call: TRBJ2-1
v_call: TRBV12-3/TRBV12-4
cdr3_nt: TGTGCCAGCAGTTTTGACAGGGGGTCCTACAATGAGCAGTTCTTC
cdr3_aa: CASSFDRGSYNEQFF

clone_size: many
d_call: .
j_call: TRBJ2-1
v_call: TRBV6-1
cdr3_nt: TGTGCCAGCTCGAAAGGGTATGAGCAGTTCTTC
cdr3_aa: CASSKGYEQFF

clone_size: many
d_call: .
j_call: TRBJ2-1
v_call: TRBV10-3
cdr3_nt: TGTGCCATCAGTGAGTCTGTCCCCTCCTACAATGAGCAGTTCTTC
cdr3_aa: CAISESVPSYNEQFF